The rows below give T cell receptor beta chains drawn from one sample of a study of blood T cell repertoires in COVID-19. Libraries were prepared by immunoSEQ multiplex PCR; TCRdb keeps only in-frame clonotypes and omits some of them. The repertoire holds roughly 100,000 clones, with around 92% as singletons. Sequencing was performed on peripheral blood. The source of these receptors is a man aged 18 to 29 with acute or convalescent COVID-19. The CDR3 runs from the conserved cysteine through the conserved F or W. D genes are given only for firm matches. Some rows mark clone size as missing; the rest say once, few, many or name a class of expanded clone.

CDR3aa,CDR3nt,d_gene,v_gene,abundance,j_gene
CASSLWGGRQPQHF,TGTGCCAGCAGTTTGTGGGGAGGTCGTCAGCCCCAGCATTTT,.,TRBV27,.,TRBJ1-5
CASRLGLGYNEQFF,TGCGCCAGCAGGTTAGGACTCGGCTACAATGAGCAGTTCTTC,.,TRBV5-1,.,TRBJ2-1
CASSFGSDGYTF,TGTGCCAGCAGCTTTGGCAGTGATGGCTACACCTTC,.,TRBV13,.,TRBJ1-2
CAWMSRGQYYGYTF,TGTGCCTGGATGTCAAGGGGCCAGTACTATGGCTACACCTTC,.,TRBV30,.,TRBJ1-2
CASSPNLGLEAFF,TGTGCCAGCAGCCCAAATTTAGGACTTGAAGCTTTCTTT,.,TRBV7-7,.,TRBJ1-1
CSVGLEQFF,TGCAGCGTTGGTCTGGAGCAGTTCTTC,.,TRBV29-1,.,TRBJ2-1
CASSPHGGLDTEAFF,TGTGCCAGCAGCCCCCACGGGGGGCTTGACACTGAAGCTTTCTTT,.,TRBV9,.,TRBJ1-1
CASSQVGREHNEQFF,TGTGCCAGCAGCCAAGTGGGGCGGGAACACAATGAGCAGTTCTTC,.,TRBV3-1/TRBV3-2,once,TRBJ2-1
CASSDSPNTGELFF,TGCGCCAGCAGTGACAGTCCGAACACCGGGGAGCTGTTTTTT,.,TRBV10-1,.,TRBJ2-2
CASSFGTWGTYEQYF,TGTGCCAGCAGCTTTGGGACATGGGGGACCTACGAGCAGTACTTC,.,TRBV7-2,.,TRBJ2-7
CASSYLSTEGTDTQYF,TGTGCCAGCAGTTATCTTTCGACAGAGGGCACAGATACGCAGTATTTT,.,TRBV6-5,.,TRBJ2-3
CASSQAGTNYEQYF,TGTGCCAGCAGCCAAGCCGGGACAAACTACGAGCAGTACTTC,.,TRBV4-2,once,TRBJ2-7
CASSLEISTNEKLFF,TGCGCCAGCAGCTTAGAGATTTCAACTAATGAAAAACTGTTTTTT,.,TRBV5-1,.,TRBJ1-4
CATSDPGQGSTQYF,TGTGCCACCAGTGATCCGGGACAGGGGTCGACCCAGTACTTC,TRBD1,TRBV24-1,.,TRBJ2-5
CASSQEGAAGGRETQYF,TGCGCCAGCAGCCAAGAAGGGGCAGCGGGGGGCCGGGAGACCCAGTACTTC,TRBD2,TRBV4-1,.,TRBJ2-5
CASVRGRGNTEAFF,TGTGCCAGTGTTAGGGGGCGAGGAAACACTGAAGCTTTCTTT,TRBD1,TRBV19,.,TRBJ1-1
CASSRSGANTGELFF,TGTGCCAGCAGCCGTAGCGGGGCGAACACCGGGGAGCTGTTTTTT,TRBD2,TRBV7-7,.,TRBJ2-2
CASSHTGTEYYEQYF,TGTGCCAGCAGCCACACTGGGACAGAATACTACGAGCAGTACTTC,TRBD1,TRBV14,.,TRBJ2-7
CASTRSYLSGYTF,TGTGCCAGCACCCGGTCTTACCTCTCTGGCTACACCTTC,.,TRBV12-3/TRBV12-4,.,TRBJ1-2
CASSLAGAEKDTQYF,TGTGCCAGCAGTCTCGCAGGGGCGGAGAAGGATACGCAGTATTTT,.,TRBV6-5,.,TRBJ2-3
CASTPRTGAPRGTDQPQHF,TGTGCCAGTACCCCCCGGACAGGAGCTCCCCGGGGAACCGATCAGCCCCAGCATTTT,TRBD1,TRBV19,.,TRBJ1-5
CASSVAVNTEAFF,TGTGCCAGCAGCGTGGCAGTGAACACTGAAGCTTTCTTT,.,TRBV9,.,TRBJ1-1
CAWSERGIPTEAFF,TGTGCCTGGAGTGAGCGGGGGATACCGACTGAAGCTTTCTTT,.,TRBV30,.,TRBJ1-1
CASSQEFTGLYGYTF,TGCGCCAGCAGCCAAGAGTTCACAGGGCTCTATGGCTACACCTTC,.,TRBV4-1,.,TRBJ1-2
CASSFPGGYGYTF,TGCGCCAGCAGCTTCCCTGGCGGCTATGGCTACACCTTC,.,TRBV5-1,.,TRBJ1-2
CASQTGTNTGELFF,TGCGCCAGCCAGACAGGGACGAACACCGGGGAGCTGTTTTTT,TRBD1,TRBV5-1,.,TRBJ2-2
CASILQGAVYNEQFF,TGTGCCAGCATTCTACAGGGGGCCGTATACAATGAGCAGTTCTTC,TRBD1,TRBV2,.,TRBJ2-1
CASGGTAPRNTIYF,TGTGCCAGCGGGGGGACCGCGCCAAGAAACACCATATATTTT,.,TRBV6-5,.,TRBJ1-3
CASSIRGTDNEQFF,TGTGCCAGTAGTATTAGGGGGACGGACAATGAGCAGTTCTTC,.,TRBV19,.,TRBJ2-1
CASSILLRDREGYGYTF,TGTGCCAGTAGTATCCTTCTCCGGGACAGGGAAGGATATGGCTACACCTTC,TRBD1,TRBV19,.,TRBJ1-2
CASSVEGGGPQYF,TGTGCCAGCAGCGTAGAAGGGGGGGGGCCCCAGTACTTC,.,TRBV9,.,TRBJ2-5
CASSFEASGGLTDTQYF,TGTGCCAGCAGTTTTGAGGCTAGCGGGGGGCTCACAGATACGCAGTATTTT,TRBD2,TRBV28,.,TRBJ2-3
CASSRGEGGSPLHF,TGCGCCAGCAGCCGAGGAGAGGGAGGTTCACCCCTCCACTTT,.,TRBV5-1,.,TRBJ1-6
CASSLDLFGSTAEAFF,TGTGCCAGCAGCTTAGATCTCTTCGGGAGTACCGCTGAAGCTTTCTTT,.,TRBV11-2,once,TRBJ1-1
CASSSNTGELFF,TGTGCCAGCAGCTCAAACACCGGGGAGCTGTTTTTT,.,TRBV11-2,.,TRBJ2-2
CASSFGQGTEAFF,TGTGCCAGCAGCTTCGGACAGGGCACTGAAGCTTTCTTT,TRBD1,TRBV7-6,.,TRBJ1-1
CASSPFAPDTQYF,TGTGCCAGCAGCCCTTTCGCGCCAGATACGCAGTATTTT,.,TRBV4-2,.,TRBJ2-3
CASSLRGGADTQYF,TGTGCCAGCAGCTTACGGGGGGGGGCAGATACGCAGTATTTT,TRBD2,TRBV13,once,TRBJ2-3
CAWSPRVYTEAFF,TGTGCCTGGAGTCCCAGGGTTTACACTGAAGCTTTCTTT,.,TRBV30,.,TRBJ1-1
CASSGGMNTEAFF,TGTGCCAGCTCCGGAGGGATGAACACTGAAGCTTTCTTT,.,TRBV18,few,TRBJ1-1